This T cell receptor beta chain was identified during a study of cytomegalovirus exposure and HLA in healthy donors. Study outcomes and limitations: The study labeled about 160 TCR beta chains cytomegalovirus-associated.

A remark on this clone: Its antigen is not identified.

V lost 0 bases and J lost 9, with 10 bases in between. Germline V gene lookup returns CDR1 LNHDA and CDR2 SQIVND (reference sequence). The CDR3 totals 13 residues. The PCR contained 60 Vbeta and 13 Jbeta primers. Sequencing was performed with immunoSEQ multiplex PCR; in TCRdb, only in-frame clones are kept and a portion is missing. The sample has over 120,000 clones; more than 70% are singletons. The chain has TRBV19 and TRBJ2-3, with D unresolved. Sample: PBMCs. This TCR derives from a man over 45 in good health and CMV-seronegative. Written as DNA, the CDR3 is TGTGCCAGTAGTATAGATCGCAGGTTCACGCAGTATTTT. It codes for CASSIDRRFTQYF.